Shown below are 30 T cell receptor beta chains from a single sample sequenced in a study of T-cell memory formation after mild COVID-19. Each CDR3 protein gets one entry after TCRdb re-called the 5' RACE reads with MiXCR. The sample consists of some 100,000 distinct CDR3 sequences, around 10% of them appearing once. The specimen was PBMCs or a T cell subset sorted from them (not recorded which). The source is a young man who had mild COVID-19 (a few samples of this study predate the infection). Cell type and time point are not known.

V usage is TRBV30 and J usage is TRBJ2-1; D tentatively reads TRBD1 or TRBD2 (5 bases each). V lost 4 bases, J lost 3 bases, and 13 bases lay in between. This CDR3 contains 14 residues. CDR1 is GTSNPN and CDR2 is SVGIG in the germline V gene (reference sequence). CDR3 in amino acids: CAWTPGGGYNEQFF. The CDR3 DNA follows: TGTGCCTGGACCCCAGGTGGGGGCTACAATGAGCAGTTCTTC.

The chain has TRBV7-9 and TRBJ1-5, with 8 bases that match TRBD1. This CDR3 has 12 amino acids. Trimming took 5 bases from V and 9 from J; bases not matched to a gene: 3. Germline V gene data show CDR1 as SEHNR and CDR2 as FQNEAQ (reference sequence). CDR3 sequence (DNA): TGTGCCAGCAGCCCGGGGACAGGGCCCCAGCATTTT. Its translation: CASSPGTGPQHF.

This chain connects TRBV5-1 to TRBJ2-7; a possible D gene is TRBD1 (7 bases). V lost 0 bases and J 6 bases, leaving 13 bases between the germline ends. This CDR3 contains 14 residues. Germline CDR1 is SGHRS and CDR2 is YFSETQ. The CDR3 region is CASSLAPGGIEQYV. The CDR3 bases are TGCGCCAGCAGCTTGGCGCCAGGGGGGATCGAGCAGTACGTC.

The chain combines TRBV12-3 or TRBV12-4 with TRBJ2-5; D gene unclear. The CDR3 consists of 13 residues. V lost 1 base and J lost 1, with 4 bases in between. The CDR3 DNA reads as TGTGCCAGCAGTTTAGGCCGCCAAGAGACCCAGTACTTC. Translated: CASSLGRQETQYF.

At least ten counts were recorded for this clonotype. The J gene is TRBJ2-4, the V gene TRBV7-9; D not certain. Between the trimmed V and J ends, which lost 1 base and 8 bases, there was a span of 12 bases. CDR1 SEHNR and CDR2 FQNEAQ come from the germline V gene (reference sequence). This CDR3 contains 14 residues. CDR3 nucleotide sequence: TGTGCCAGCAGCTTAGGGCAGTTCAAGGACATTCAGTACTTC. This encodes CASSLGQFKDIQYF.

The chain combines TRBV18 with TRBJ2-2; TRBD1 is a possible D gene (6 bases). Germline-derived CDR1 and CDR2 are KGHSH and LQKENI. The V end lost 2 bases, the J end lost 4 bases, and 11 bases lay between the germline ends. CDR3 length: 15 residues. The CDR3 DNA follows: TGTGCCAGCTCACCATTACAGGGTGCCACCGGGGAGCTGTTTTTT. Its protein product is CASSPLQGATGELFF.

A few counts support this clonotype. The rearrangement joins TRBV12-3 or TRBV12-4 to TRBJ2-3, with D possibly being TRBD1 or TRBD2 (6 bases each). Trimming removed 1 base at V and 2 bases at J, with 19 bases between. CDR3 size: 18 residues. CDR3 residues: CASSLDARWGAFTDTQYF. As DNA, the CDR3 is TGTGCCAGCAGTTTAGACGCCAGGTGGGGGGCCTTCACAGATACGCAGTATTTT.

This clonotype was counted many times. DNA for the CDR3: TGCGCCAGCAGCCCAGTTAATGGGTCCTACAATGAGCAGTTCTTC. This gives the protein CASSPVNGSYNEQFF. This rearrangement joins TRBV5-1 to TRBJ2-1; D is undetermined. The CDR3 is 15 residues long. V was clipped by 4 bases and J by 1 base, with 12 bases between them. In germline, CDR1 is SGHRS, CDR2 YFSETQ. Filled out from reference TRBV5-1 and TRBJ2-1, the complete variable domain reads KAGVTQTPRYLIKTRGQQVTLSCSPISGHRSVSWYQQTPGQGLQFLFEYFSETQRNKGNFPGRFSGRQFSNSRSEMNVSTLELGDSALYLCASSPVNGSYNEQFFGPGTRLTVL.

This clonotype was counted a few times. This may be a read error, as it is one base from a much larger clone. This sequence joins TRBV7-9 and TRBJ2-5; D is ambiguous. V lost 1 base and J 5 bases, leaving 5 bases between the germline ends. This CDR3 has 12 residues. Germline V gene sequence: CDR1 SEHNR, CDR2 FQNEAQ (reference sequence). This CDR3 is CASSLGFETQYF. CDR3 sequence (DNA): TGTGCCAGCAGCTTAGGGTTCGAGACCCAGTACTTC.

The table lists this clonotype with a few counts. The J gene is TRBJ2-5, the V gene TRBV12-3 or TRBV12-4, with D unresolved. V was trimmed by 6 bases and J by 5 bases, leaving 16 bases between them. The CDR3 length is 14 residues. The CDR3 region has the DNA TGTGCCAGCAGGAGCGACATCACCCGGGAGACCCAGTACTTC. As protein: CASRSDITRETQYF.

The chain combines TRBV5-5 with TRBJ1-6; tentative D call: TRBD1 (6 bases). V lost 4 bases to trimming and J lost 14 bases, with 13 bases between them. This CDR3 contains 12 residues. The germline V gene encodes CDR1 SGHKS and CDR2 YYEKEE (reference sequence). The CDR3 DNA reads as TGTGCCAGCAGCCCGTCCGGGACAACCCTCCACTTT. This codes for CASSPSGTTLHF.

This clonotype was counted a few times. The V and J genes are TRBV6-7 and TRBJ2-7; the D is unclear. TRBV6-7 is given ORF status, its function remaining uncertain. There are 8 residues in the CDR3. This CDR3 is CDLCEQYV. CDR3 nucleotide sequence: TGTGACCTCTGCGAGCAGTACGTC.

This clonotype was picked up a small number of times. The V call is TRBV4-3, the J call TRBJ2-7, with D perhaps assigned TRBD1 or TRBD2 (5 bases each). Deletions cut 6 bases from V and 2 bases from J, with 11 bases between. The CDR3 spans 13 residues. Germline V gives CDR1 LGHNA, CDR2 YSLEER. The CDR3 is CASSPGTTYEQYF. In DNA form, the CDR3 reads TGCGCCAGCAGTCCCGGGACCACCTACGAGCAGTACTTC.

This clonotype was counted between two and nine times. This chain links TRBV6-5 with TRBJ2-1; TRBD1 or TRBD2 may be the D gene (5 bases each). Germline CDR1 reads MNHEY; CDR2 reads SVGAGI. This CDR3 region has 14 residues. V shed 8 bases and J shed 5 bases, with 16 bases lying between them. The CDR3 loop is CASLPYEGHNEQFF. CDR3 nucleotide sequence: TGTGCCAGCTTACCTTACGAGGGGCACAATGAGCAGTTCTTC.

The rearrangement links TRBV12-5 to TRBJ2-5, with D uncertain. Deletions cut 7 bases from V and 5 bases from J, with 11 bases between. There are 12 residues in the CDR3. From germline, CDR1 is LGHNT and CDR2 FRNRAP. The CDR3 loop reads CASALGMETQYF. DNA for the CDR3: TGTGCTAGTGCCCTGGGGATGGAGACCCAGTACTTC.

This clonotype was counted only a few times. The chain employs TRBV9 and TRBJ2-1; D is perhaps TRBD2 (5 bases). The CDR3 runs 15 residues. Trimming took off 3 bases at V and 1 base at J, with 11 bases between the two ends. Germline V lookup: CDR1 SGDLS, CDR2 YYNGEE. CDR3 bases: TGTGCCAGCAGCGCCCCCCGCGGGTCCTACAATGAGCAGTTCTTC. The encoded protein is CASSAPRGSYNEQFF.

Many counts were recorded for this clonotype. J is TRBJ2-2 and V is TRBV5-1, with D hard to call. This CDR3 is 13 amino acids long. CDR1 is SGHRS, CDR2 YFSETQ, per germline. Trimming cost V 0 bases and J 8 bases, with 8 bases left between them. As DNA, the CDR3 is TGCGCCAGCAGCTTGGGGTCCTCTGGGGAGCTGTTTTTT. Protein: CASSLGSSGELFF.

The CDR3 loop reads CASSGQGLDNEQFF. CDR3 DNA: TGTGCCAGCAGTGGGCAGGGGTTGGACAATGAGCAGTTCTTC. The chain is built from TRBV6-2 or TRBV6-3 and TRBJ2-1, with a weak D call TRBD1 (6 bases). From germline, CDR1 is MNHEY and CDR2 SVGEGT. V lost 5 bases, J lost 5 bases, and 13 bases lay in between. The CDR3 contains 14 residues.

The chain is built from TRBV12-3 or TRBV12-4 and TRBJ2-7; tentative D call: TRBD1 (6 bases). Trimming removed 1 base from V and 3 bases from J, with 10 bases in between. This CDR3 region has 14 residues. In nucleotides, the CDR3 is TGTGCCAGCAGTTTAGGGCAGGGGAACTACGAGCAGTACGTC. This codes for CASSLGQGNYEQYV.

This clonotype was seen at least ten times. CDR3 residues: CASSGGVNTEAFF. In DNA, the CDR3 is TGCGCCAGCAGTGGGGGAGTGAACACTGAAGCTTTCTTT. The rearrangement links TRBV10-2 to TRBJ1-1; D uncertain. The CDR3 is 13 amino acids. V was trimmed by 4 bases and J by 0 bases, leaving 6 bases between them. The germline gives CDR1 WSHSY, CDR2 SAAADI.

The chain joins TRBV21-1 to TRBJ2-2. TRBV21-1 has pseudogene status. CDR3 length: 14 amino acids. For the CDR3, the DNA is TGTGCCAGCGGCTACGGGGTCTACACCGGGGAGCTGTTTTTT. It is translated as CASGYGVYTGELFF.

This clonotype has at least ten counts. The gene calls are TRBV4-2 and TRBJ2-7, with D perhaps matching TRBD2 (7 bases). CDR1 and CDR2 (germline): LGHNA, YNFKEQ. The V and J ends lost 0 bases and 2 bases respectively, with 14 bases between them. The CDR3 contains 16 residues. The CDR3 sequence is CASSQEGGALTYEQYF. In DNA form, the CDR3 reads TGTGCCAGCAGCCAAGAAGGGGGGGCTTTAACCTACGAGCAGTACTTC.

The J gene is TRBJ2-3, the V gene TRBV11-2; TRBD2 matches 11 bases. This CDR3 comprises 16 residues. Germline CDR1 is SGHAT and CDR2 is FQNNGV. Trimming at V came to 5 bases and at J to 2 bases, leaving 6 bases not matched to a gene. DNA for the CDR3: TGTGCCAGCAGCCCGGGGACTAGCGGAGTCACAGATACGCAGTATTTT. It codes for CASSPGTSGVTDTQYF.

The rearrangement links TRBV15 to TRBJ2-1; D might be TRBD1 (6 bases). V was trimmed by 5 bases and J by 4 bases, leaving 15 bases between them. Per the germline V gene, CDR1 is LNHNV and CDR2 is YYDKDF (reference sequence). The length of the CDR3 is 15 residues. The CDR3 coding sequence is TGTGCCACCAGCGACAGGAGCAGGGGTTACAATGAGCAGTTCTTC. It yields the protein CATSDRSRGYNEQFF.

This clonotype came up a few times. The V and J genes are TRBV29-1 and TRBJ2-2, with TRBD1 as a possible D gene (5 bases). Germline CDR1 reads SQVTM; CDR2 reads ANQGSEA. This CDR3 contains 16 residues. V lost 6 bases to trimming and J lost 6 bases, with 23 bases between them. The CDR3 DNA is TGCAGCGTCGACGCACCTGACAGTGAAGGTTCCGGGGAGCTGTTTTTT. It encodes CSVDAPDSEGSGELFF.

The chain has TRBV11-2 and TRBJ2-1; D is possibly TRBD1 or TRBD2 (5 bases each). Trimming shortened V by 5 bases and J by 3 bases, and 14 bases separated the two germline ends. The CDR3 extends over 15 amino acids. CDR1 SGHAT and CDR2 FQNNGV come from the germline V gene. The CDR3 region has the DNA TGTGCCAGCAGCGATAACCGGGGCTACTACAATGAGCAGTTCTTC. Translating gives CASSDNRGYYNEQFF. The full variable domain, rest sourced from reference TRBV11-2 and TRBJ2-1, is EAGVAQSPRYKIIEKRQSVAFWCNPISGHATLYWYQQILGQGPKLLIQFQNNGVVDDSQLPKDRFSAERLKGVDSTLKIQPAKLEDSAVYLCASSDNRGYYNEQFFGPGTRLTVL.

This clonotype was seen more than once but under ten times. The rearrangement links TRBV6-2 or TRBV6-3 to TRBJ1-5; the D is unclear. CDR3 length: 14 residues. The V end was cut by 2 bases, the J end by 3 bases, with 8 bases between. Germline lookup yields CDR1 MNHEY and CDR2 SVGEGT. The CDR3 DNA sequence: TGTGCCAGCAGTTACGTGTCAGACAATCAGCCCCAGCATTTT. Protein: CASSYVSDNQPQHF.

As regards this clonotype: One end of the junction does not line up with germline, which may come from a read error. The chain carries TRBV4-1 and TRBJ2-7; D perhaps matches TRBD2 (5 bases). Germline V gene data show CDR1 as MGHRA and CDR2 as YSYEKL. The CDR3 covers 15 residues. The CDR3 DNA reads TGCGCCAGCATCCAAGCGGTTATCCGGGGTGACGAGCAGTACTTC. Amino acids: CASIQAVIRGDEQYF.

This clonotype was detected only a few times. The V call is TRBV14, the J call TRBJ2-5, with D hard to call. The CDR3 totals 17 residues. The ends were cut back, 1 base at V and 2 bases at J, with 17 bases in the middle. Germline CDR1 is SGHDN and CDR2 is FVKESK. The chain's CDR3 is CASSQGVLRIAQETQYF. The CDR3 nucleotides are TGTGCCAGCAGCCAAGGGGTGCTGCGGATCGCTCAAGAGACCCAGTACTTC.

There are a few counts of this clonotype. The gene calls are TRBV5-1 and TRBJ2-2, with TRBD1 matching over 8 bases. The CDR3 has 17 amino acids. V lost 4 bases and J lost 2; bases outside the gene matches: 10. Germline CDR1 reads SGHRS; CDR2 reads YFSETQ. DNA of the CDR3: TGCGCCAGCAGCCTGGTATGGGGACAGGTTAACACCGGGGAGCTGTTTTTT. As protein: CASSLVWGQVNTGELFF.